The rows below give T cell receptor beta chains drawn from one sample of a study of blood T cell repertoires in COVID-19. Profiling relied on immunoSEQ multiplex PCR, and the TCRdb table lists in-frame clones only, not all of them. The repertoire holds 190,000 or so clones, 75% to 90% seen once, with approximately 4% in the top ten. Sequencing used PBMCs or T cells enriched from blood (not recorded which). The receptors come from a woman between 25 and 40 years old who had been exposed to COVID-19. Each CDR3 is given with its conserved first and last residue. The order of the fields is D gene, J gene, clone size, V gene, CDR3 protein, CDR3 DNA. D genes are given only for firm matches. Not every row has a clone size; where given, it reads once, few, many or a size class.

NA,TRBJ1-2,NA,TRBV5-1,CASSLAQGTLGYGYTF,TGCGCCAGCAGCTTGGCCCAGGGAACCCTCGGCTATGGCTACACCTTC
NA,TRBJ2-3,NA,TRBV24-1,CATSDLRSPTDTQYF,TGTGCCACCAGTGATTTACGTAGTCCTACAGATACGCAGTATTTT
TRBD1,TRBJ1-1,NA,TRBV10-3,CAISAWDRDGAFF,TGTGCCATCAGCGCGTGGGACAGGGATGGAGCTTTCTTT
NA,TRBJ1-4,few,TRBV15,CATSRVAGKEKLFF,TGTGCCACCAGCAGAGTGGCAGGGAAGGAAAAACTGTTTTTT
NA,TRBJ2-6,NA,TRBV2,CAGLTHSGANVLTF,TGTGCCGGCCTGACTCACTCTGGGGCCAACGTCCTGACTTTC
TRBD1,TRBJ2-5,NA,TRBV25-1,CASTDVRDRGIETQYF,TGTGCCAGCACCGACGTAAGGGACAGGGGTATTGAGACCCAGTACTTC
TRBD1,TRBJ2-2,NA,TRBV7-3,CASSPPGQGAGELFF,TGTGCCAGCAGCCCCCCGGGACAGGGTGCCGGGGAGCTGTTTTTT
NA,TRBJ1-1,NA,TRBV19,CASSMGATVNTEAFF,TGTGCCAGTAGTATGGGAGCGACTGTGAACACTGAAGCTTTCTTT
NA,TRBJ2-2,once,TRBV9,CASSVGGSNTGELFF,TGTGCCAGCAGCGTAGGCGGATCGAACACCGGGGAGCTGTTTTTT
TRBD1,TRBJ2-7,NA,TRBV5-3,CARNGTGIYYEQYF,TGTGCCAGAAATGGGACAGGGATATACTACGAGCAGTACTTC
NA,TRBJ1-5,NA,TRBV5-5,CASSFTPHGVSNQPQHF,TGTGCCAGCAGCTTTACGCCCCACGGGGTTAGCAATCAGCCCCAGCATTTT
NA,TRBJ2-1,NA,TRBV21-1,CASSKPQGVCLEQFF,TGTGCCAGCAGCAAACCACAGGGGGTATGTTTGGAGCAGTTCTTC
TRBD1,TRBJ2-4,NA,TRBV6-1,CASSEARQGGHIQYF,TGTGCCAGCAGTGAAGCGCGACAGGGGGGACACATTCAGTACTTC
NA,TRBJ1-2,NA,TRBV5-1,CASSLGQDHYGYTF,TGCGCCAGCAGCTTGGGACAGGACCACTATGGCTACACCTTC
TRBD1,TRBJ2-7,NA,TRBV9,CASSVGWGQGSEQYF,TGTGCCAGCAGCGTAGGCTGGGGACAGGGAAGCGAGCAGTACTTC
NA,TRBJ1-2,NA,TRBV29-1,CSVTDGIYGYTF,TGCAGCGTTACTGACGGGATCTATGGCTACACCTTC
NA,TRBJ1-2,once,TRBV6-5,CASSYSLTGLGGYTF,TGTGCCAGCAGTTACTCGCTGACAGGCTTAGGTGGCTACACCTTC
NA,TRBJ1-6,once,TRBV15,CATSRDSGVDSPLHF,TGTGCCACCAGCAGAGATTCAGGGGTGGATTCACCCCTCCACTTT
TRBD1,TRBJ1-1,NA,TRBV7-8,CASRERDRAFF,TGTGCCAGCAGGGAACGGGACAGAGCTTTCTTT
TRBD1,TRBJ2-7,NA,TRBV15,CATTGQGSGEQYF,TGTGCCACCACGGGACAGGGGTCCGGCGAGCAGTACTTC
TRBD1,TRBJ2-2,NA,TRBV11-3,CASSLEGQDTGELFF,TGTGCCAGCAGCTTAGAAGGACAGGACACCGGGGAGCTGTTTTTT
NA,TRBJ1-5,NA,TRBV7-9,CASSLSLDSFSNQPQHF,TGTGCCAGCAGCTTAAGTCTGGACAGCTTCAGCAATCAGCCCCAGCATTTT
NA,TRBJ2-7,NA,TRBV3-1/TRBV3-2,CASSQDSAYICYEQYF,TGTGCCAGCAGCCAAGATAGTGCCTATATTTGCTACGAGCAGTACTTC
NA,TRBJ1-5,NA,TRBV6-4,CARKQVNSNQPQHF,TGTGCCAGGAAACAGGTAAATAGCAATCAGCCCCAGCATTTT
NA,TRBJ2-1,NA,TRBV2,CASRTGTTSSYNEQFF,TGTGCCAGCAGGACCGGGACAACGTCCTCCTACAATGAGCAGTTCTTC
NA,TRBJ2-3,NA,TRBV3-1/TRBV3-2,CASSQELGTDTQYF,TGTGCCAGCAGCCAAGAACTCGGCACAGATACGCAGTATTTT
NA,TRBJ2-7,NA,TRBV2,CASSPTGATYEQYF,TGTGCCAGCAGCCCGACAGGAGCTACCTACGAGCAGTACTTC
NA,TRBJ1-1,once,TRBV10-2,CASSGGQYTEAFF,TGCGCCAGCAGTGGAGGACAGTACACTGAAGCTTTCTTT
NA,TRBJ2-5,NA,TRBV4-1,CASSQAVSRGQETQYF,TGCGCCAGCAGCCAAGCCGTCTCTAGGGGACAAGAGACCCAGTACTTC
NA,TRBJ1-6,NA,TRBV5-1,CASSLGTANSPLHF,TGCGCCAGCAGCTTGGGGACAGCTAATTCACCCCTCCACTTT
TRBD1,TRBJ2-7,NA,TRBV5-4,CASSRQGQGTYEQYF,TGTGCCAGCAGCAGACAGGGACAGGGAACCTACGAGCAGTACTTC
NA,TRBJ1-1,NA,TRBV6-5,CASSRSARFTEAFF,TGTGCCAGCAGTCGTTCTGCGAGGTTCACTGAAGCTTTCTTT
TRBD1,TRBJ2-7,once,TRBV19,CASSIRTGTYEQYF,TGTGCCAGTAGTATTCGGACAGGGACGTACGAGCAGTACTTC